This TCR beta chain is from a study of T cell responses to AZD1222 COVID-19 vaccine. The V end was cut by 3 bases, the J end by 7 bases, with 13 bases between. CDR1 SGHAT and CDR2 FQNNGV come from the germline V gene. The CDR3 loop spans 13 amino acids. Data came from immunoSEQ multiplex PCR; TCRdb stores just in-frame clones and leaves some out. The repertoire holds 79,000 or so clones, with roughly 80% as singletons. Study outcomes and limitations: There were vaccine-associated CD4 TCRs across spike, dominant at 160-218 and 743-854. Close to half of all spike-specific TCRs reportedly target regions of the variants that are unmutated.

Notes on this clone: As yet, its antigen is unknown.

The sequence came from an adult who received the MenACWY meningococcal vaccine as a control. Sequenced material: peripheral blood, taken 28 days after the second dose of the MenACWY control vaccine. V gene TRBV11-2 combines with J gene TRBJ2-7, with no clear D. CDR3 sequence (DNA): TGTGCCAGCAGCTTCAATCAATTCTGGGAGCAGTACTTC. Protein: CASSFNQFWEQYF. The variable domain in full, with the rest retrieved from reference TRBV11-2 and TRBJ2-7, is EAGVAQSPRYKIIEKRQSVAFWCNPISGHATLYWYQQILGQGPKLLIQFQNNGVVDDSQLPKDRFSAERLKGVDSTLKIQPAKLEDSAVYLCASSFNQFWEQYFGPGTRLTVT.